A selection of T cell receptor beta chains follows, all from one sample in a study of blood T cell repertoires in COVID-19. Only in-frame clones appear in the TCRdb table, and some are missing; sequencing was by immunoSEQ multiplex PCR. The profile covers about 170,000 clones, with 70% to 85% appearing a single time and about 1.2% taken by the ten largest. Material: peripheral blood. These receptors came from a man between 60 and 70 years old who had recovered from COVID-19. Both conserved end residues are part of each CDR3. D genes are given only for firm matches. Not every row has a clone size; where given, it reads once, few, many or a size class.

v_gene: TRBV19; d_gene: NA; j_gene: TRBJ1-4; abundance: NA; CDR3aa: CASSIPGANEKLFF; CDR3nt: TGTGCCAGTAGTATACCAGGGGCAAATGAAAAACTGTTTTTT
v_gene: TRBV11-3; d_gene: TRBD2; j_gene: TRBJ2-1; abundance: NA; CDR3aa: CASSPTPGGYNEQFF; CDR3nt: TGTGCCAGCAGCCCCACCCCGGGGGGATACAATGAGCAGTTCTTC
v_gene: TRBV3-1/TRBV3-2; d_gene: NA; j_gene: TRBJ1-2; abundance: NA; CDR3aa: CASSQVQSNYGYTF; CDR3nt: TGTGCCAGCAGCCAAGTTCAGTCGAACTATGGCTACACCTTC
v_gene: TRBV5-1; d_gene: TRBD1; j_gene: TRBJ2-5; abundance: NA; CDR3aa: CASGRTGAREETQYF; CDR3nt: TGCGCCAGCGGAAGGACAGGGGCTCGTGAGGAGACCCAGTACTTC
v_gene: TRBV7-9; d_gene: TRBD1; j_gene: TRBJ2-7; abundance: NA; CDR3aa: CASSLEGGGTGHSYEQYF; CDR3nt: TGTGCCAGCAGCTTAGAAGGTGGCGGGACAGGACACTCCTACGAGCAGTACTTC
v_gene: TRBV7-2; d_gene: TRBD1; j_gene: TRBJ1-1; abundance: NA; CDR3aa: CASSLGDRGGAEAFF; CDR3nt: TGTGCCAGCAGCTTAGGTGACAGGGGGGGTGCTGAAGCTTTCTTT
v_gene: TRBV5-1; d_gene: NA; j_gene: TRBJ2-6; abundance: NA; CDR3aa: CASSLDRARGGANVLTF; CDR3nt: TGCGCCAGCAGCTTGGACAGGGCGCGAGGTGGGGCCAACGTCCTGACTTTC
v_gene: TRBV6-2/TRBV6-3; d_gene: NA; j_gene: TRBJ2-7; abundance: NA; CDR3aa: CASSYSRQVGASDEQYF; CDR3nt: TGTGCCAGCAGTTACTCCAGACAGGTGGGGGCGAGCGACGAGCAGTACTTC
v_gene: TRBV9; d_gene: TRBD1; j_gene: TRBJ2-2; abundance: NA; CDR3aa: CASDAGTANTGELFF; CDR3nt: TGTGCCAGCGACGCCGGGACAGCTAACACCGGGGAGCTGTTTTTT
v_gene: TRBV5-6; d_gene: NA; j_gene: TRBJ2-7; abundance: NA; CDR3aa: CASSLVGGYEQYF; CDR3nt: TGTGCCAGCAGCTTGGTTGGCGGCTACGAGCAGTACTTC
v_gene: TRBV15; d_gene: NA; j_gene: TRBJ1-2; abundance: NA; CDR3aa: CATSTRGGPSGYGYTF; CDR3nt: TGTGCCACCAGCACCCGCGGGGGGCCCTCCGGCTATGGCTACACCTTC
v_gene: TRBV14; d_gene: TRBD1; j_gene: TRBJ2-5; abundance: once; CDR3aa: CASGTGTGATQYF; CDR3nt: TGTGCCAGCGGAACCGGGACAGGGGCGACCCAGTACTTC
v_gene: TRBV12-2; d_gene: NA; j_gene: TRBJ1-5; abundance: NA; CDR3aa: CASRPSDRGVQPQHF; CDR3nt: TGTGCAAGTCGCCCGTCGGACAGGGGGGTTCAGCCCCAGCATTTT
v_gene: TRBV27; d_gene: NA; j_gene: TRBJ1-6; abundance: once; CDR3aa: CASSLLGGLANSPLHF; CDR3nt: TGTGCCAGCAGTTTATTAGGGGGTCTTGCTAATTCACCCCTCCACTTT
v_gene: TRBV2; d_gene: TRBD1; j_gene: TRBJ2-1; abundance: NA; CDR3aa: CASSDPTGPYPYNEQFF; CDR3nt: TGTGCCAGCAGTGATCCGACAGGGCCGTACCCTTACAATGAGCAGTTCTTC
v_gene: TRBV7-9; d_gene: TRBD1; j_gene: TRBJ1-6; abundance: NA; CDR3aa: CASSPVQGDNSPLHF; CDR3nt: TGTGCCAGCAGCCCTGTTCAGGGGGATAATTCACCCCTCCACTTT
v_gene: TRBV10-3; d_gene: TRBD1; j_gene: TRBJ1-2; abundance: NA; CDR3aa: CAISRQGTNYGYTF; CDR3nt: TGTGCCATCTCCCGACAGGGAACTAACTATGGCTACACCTTC
v_gene: TRBV10-3; d_gene: NA; j_gene: TRBJ1-4; abundance: NA; CDR3aa: CAISPGVGEKLFF; CDR3nt: TGTGCCATCAGTCCCGGGGTGGGGGAAAAACTGTTTTTT
v_gene: TRBV5-1; d_gene: NA; j_gene: TRBJ1-3; abundance: few; CDR3aa: CASSLESTSYTIYF; CDR3nt: TGCGCCAGCAGCTTGGAGTCCACTAGTTACACCATATATTTT
v_gene: TRBV7-8; d_gene: NA; j_gene: TRBJ1-1; abundance: NA; CDR3aa: CASSLVINTEAFF; CDR3nt: TGTGCCAGCAGCTTAGTAATAAACACTGAAGCTTTCTTT
v_gene: TRBV24-1; d_gene: TRBD2; j_gene: TRBJ2-5; abundance: NA; CDR3aa: CATSDRTSGGAETQYF; CDR3nt: TGTGCCACCAGTGACCGGACTAGCGGGGGGGCCGAGACCCAGTACTTC
v_gene: TRBV6-2/TRBV6-3; d_gene: NA; j_gene: TRBJ2-4; abundance: NA; CDR3aa: CASSPPSWGGSTGAKNIQYF; CDR3nt: TGTGCCAGCAGTCCCCCATCTTGGGGGGGCAGTACGGGAGCCAAAAACATTCAGTACTTC
v_gene: TRBV10-3; d_gene: NA; j_gene: TRBJ1-2; abundance: few; CDR3aa: CAISAGDGLYYGYTF; CDR3nt: TGTGCCATCAGTGCGGGTGACGGACTTTACTATGGCTACACCTTC
v_gene: TRBV15; d_gene: NA; j_gene: TRBJ1-5; abundance: once; CDR3aa: CATSRGLGNQPQHF; CDR3nt: TGTGCCACCAGCAGAGGTCTCGGGAATCAGCCCCAGCATTTT
v_gene: TRBV6-2/TRBV6-3; d_gene: NA; j_gene: TRBJ1-6; abundance: once; CDR3aa: CASSYGSSNSPLHF; CDR3nt: TGTGCCAGCAGTTACGGTTCAAGCAATTCACCCCTCCACTTT
v_gene: TRBV7-2; d_gene: TRBD1; j_gene: TRBJ2-7; abundance: many; CDR3aa: CASSLGTGIEQYF; CDR3nt: TGTGCCAGCAGCTTAGGGACAGGGATCGAGCAGTACTTC
v_gene: TRBV29-1; d_gene: NA; j_gene: TRBJ1-6; abundance: once; CDR3aa: CSVESSVGSPLHF; CDR3nt: TGCAGCGTTGAATCCTCCGTCGGGTCACCCCTCCACTTT
v_gene: TRBV6-6; d_gene: NA; j_gene: TRBJ2-4; abundance: NA; CDR3aa: CASSHPATVAKNIQYF; CDR3nt: TGTGCCAGCAGTCACCCCGCGACAGTAGCCAAAAACATTCAGTACTTC
v_gene: TRBV4-2; d_gene: NA; j_gene: TRBJ1-1; abundance: NA; CDR3aa: CASSQVWGESTVSTEAFF; CDR3nt: TGTGCCAGCAGCCAAGTTTGGGGGGAGTCTACCGTCAGCACTGAAGCTTTCTTT
v_gene: TRBV27; d_gene: TRBD1; j_gene: TRBJ2-1; abundance: NA; CDR3aa: CASSFTGTGTYNEQFF; CDR3nt: TGTGCCAGCAGTTTCACCGGGACAGGGACCTACAATGAGCAGTTCTTC
v_gene: TRBV7-3; d_gene: NA; j_gene: TRBJ2-3; abundance: NA; CDR3aa: CASSLLGRTDTQYF; CDR3nt: TGTGCCAGCAGCTTATTGGGCCGCACAGATACGCAGTATTTT
v_gene: TRBV25-1; d_gene: TRBD1; j_gene: TRBJ1-1; abundance: NA; CDR3aa: CASSSDRGNTEAFF; CDR3nt: TGTGCCAGCAGCTCGGACAGGGGCAACACTGAAGCTTTCTTT
v_gene: TRBV20-1; d_gene: TRBD1; j_gene: TRBJ1-4; abundance: NA; CDR3aa: CSASSRTGENEKLFF; CDR3nt: TGCAGTGCTAGTTCCAGGACAGGGGAAAATGAAAAACTGTTTTTT
v_gene: TRBV5-5; d_gene: TRBD1; j_gene: TRBJ1-1; abundance: NA; CDR3aa: CASSLEGRDREAFF; CDR3nt: TGTGCCAGCAGCTTGGAGGGTCGGGACAGGGAAGCTTTCTTT
v_gene: TRBV5-6; d_gene: TRBD1; j_gene: TRBJ1-2; abundance: NA; CDR3aa: CASSGDRGSPNYGYTF; CDR3nt: TGTGCCAGCAGCGGTGACAGGGGTTCGCCTAACTATGGCTACACCTTC
v_gene: TRBV5-5; d_gene: NA; j_gene: TRBJ1-2; abundance: few; CDR3aa: CASSIMTGINYGYTF; CDR3nt: TGTGCCAGCAGCATTATGACAGGAATAAACTATGGCTACACCTTC
v_gene: TRBV3-1/TRBV3-2; d_gene: TRBD1; j_gene: TRBJ2-3; abundance: NA; CDR3aa: CASRETGGTDTQYF; CDR3nt: TGTGCCAGCAGAGAGACAGGGGGCACAGATACGCAGTATTTT
v_gene: TRBV10-3; d_gene: TRBD1; j_gene: TRBJ2-1; abundance: NA; CDR3aa: CAISRQGADNEQFF; CDR3nt: TGTGCCATCAGTCGACAGGGGGCAGACAATGAGCAGTTCTTC
v_gene: TRBV6-5; d_gene: TRBD2; j_gene: TRBJ2-1; abundance: NA; CDR3aa: CASAGGSYNEQFF; CDR3nt: TGTGCCAGCGCGGGGGGGTCCTACAATGAGCAGTTCTTC
v_gene: TRBV6-5; d_gene: NA; j_gene: TRBJ1-1; abundance: NA; CDR3aa: CATTPGITEAFF; CDR3nt: TGTGCCACCACGCCAGGGATCACTGAAGCTTTCTTT
v_gene: TRBV14; d_gene: NA; j_gene: TRBJ1-1; abundance: NA; CDR3aa: CASSQETVNTEAFF; CDR3nt: TGTGCCAGCAGCCAAGAAACGGTGAACACTGAAGCTTTCTTT
v_gene: TRBV7-9; d_gene: NA; j_gene: TRBJ1-1; abundance: NA; CDR3aa: CASSQGGKEAFF; CDR3nt: TGTGCCAGCAGCCAGGGCGGGAAAGAAGCTTTCTTT